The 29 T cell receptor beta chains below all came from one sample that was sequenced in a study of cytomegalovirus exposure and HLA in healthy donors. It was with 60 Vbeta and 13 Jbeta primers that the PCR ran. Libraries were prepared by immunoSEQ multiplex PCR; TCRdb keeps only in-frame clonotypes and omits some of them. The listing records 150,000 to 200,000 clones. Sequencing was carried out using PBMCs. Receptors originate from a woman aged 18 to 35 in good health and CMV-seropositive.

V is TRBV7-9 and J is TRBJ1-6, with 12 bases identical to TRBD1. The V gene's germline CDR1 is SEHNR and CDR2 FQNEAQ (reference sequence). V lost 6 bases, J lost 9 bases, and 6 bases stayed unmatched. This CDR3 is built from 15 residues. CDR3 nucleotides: TGTGCCAGCAGTAGCCCGGGACAGGGGGCTTCACCCCTCCACTTT. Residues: CASSSPGQGASPLHF.

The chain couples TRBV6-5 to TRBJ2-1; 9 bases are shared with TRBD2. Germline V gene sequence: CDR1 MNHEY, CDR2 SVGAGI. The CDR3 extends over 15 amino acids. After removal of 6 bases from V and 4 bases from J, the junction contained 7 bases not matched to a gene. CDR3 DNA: TGTGCCAGCAGCTCCGGGACTAGCTATTACAATGAGCAGTTCTTC. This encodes CASSSGTSYYNEQFF.

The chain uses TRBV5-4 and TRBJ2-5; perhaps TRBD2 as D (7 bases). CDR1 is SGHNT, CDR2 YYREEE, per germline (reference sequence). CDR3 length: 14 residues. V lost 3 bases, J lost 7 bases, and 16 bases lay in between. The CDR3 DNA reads TGTGCCAGCAGCTCGGAGGGGGAGGGGGGGACCCAGTACTTC. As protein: CASSSEGEGGTQYF. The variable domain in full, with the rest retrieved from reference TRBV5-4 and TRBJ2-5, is ETGVTQSPTHLIKTRGQQVTLRCSSQSGHNTVSWYQQALGQGPQFIFQYYREEENGRGNFPPRFSGLQFPNYSSELNVNALELDDSALYLCASSSEGEGGTQYFGPGTRLLVL.

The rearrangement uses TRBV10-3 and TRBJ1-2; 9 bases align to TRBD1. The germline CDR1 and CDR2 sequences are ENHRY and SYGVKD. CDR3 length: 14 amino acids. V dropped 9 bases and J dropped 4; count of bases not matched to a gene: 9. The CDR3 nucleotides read TGTGCCATACGGGACAGGGAAAATACCTATGGCTACACCTTC. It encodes CAIRDRENTYGYTF.

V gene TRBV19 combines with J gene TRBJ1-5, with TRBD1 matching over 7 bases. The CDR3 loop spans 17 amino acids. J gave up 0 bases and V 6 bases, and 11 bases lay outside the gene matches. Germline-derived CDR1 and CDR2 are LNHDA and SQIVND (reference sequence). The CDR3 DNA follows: TGTGCCAGTAGCCCGAGGACAGGAACATATAGCAATCAGCCCCAGCATTTT. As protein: CASSPRTGTYSNQPQHF.

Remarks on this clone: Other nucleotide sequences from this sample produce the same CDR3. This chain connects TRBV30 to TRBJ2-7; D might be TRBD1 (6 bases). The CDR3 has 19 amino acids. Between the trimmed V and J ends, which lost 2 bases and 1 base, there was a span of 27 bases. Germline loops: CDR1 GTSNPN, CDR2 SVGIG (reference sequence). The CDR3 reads CAWSPSRGWDNVVSYEQYF. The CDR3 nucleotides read TGTGCCTGGAGTCCTAGCCGAGGCTGGGACAACGTAGTGTCCTACGAGCAGTACTTC.

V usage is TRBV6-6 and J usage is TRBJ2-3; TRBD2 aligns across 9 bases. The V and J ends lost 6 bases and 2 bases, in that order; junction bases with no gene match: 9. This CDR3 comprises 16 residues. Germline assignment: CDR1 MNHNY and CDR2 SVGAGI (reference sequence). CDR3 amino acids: CASSRRLAGATDTQYF. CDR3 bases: TGTGCCAGCAGCCGACGTTTAGCGGGAGCCACAGATACGCAGTATTTT.

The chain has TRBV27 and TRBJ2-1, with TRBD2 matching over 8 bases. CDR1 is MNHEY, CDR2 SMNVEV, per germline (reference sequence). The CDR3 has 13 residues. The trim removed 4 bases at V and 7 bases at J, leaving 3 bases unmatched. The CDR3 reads CASSSGGANEQFF. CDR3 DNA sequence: TGTGCCAGCAGTTCCGGGGGGGCGAATGAGCAGTTCTTC.

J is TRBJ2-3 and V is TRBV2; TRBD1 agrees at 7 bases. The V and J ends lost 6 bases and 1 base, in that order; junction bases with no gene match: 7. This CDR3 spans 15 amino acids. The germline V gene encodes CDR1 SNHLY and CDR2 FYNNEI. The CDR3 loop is CASRPGGSGTDTQYF. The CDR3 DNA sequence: TGTGCCAGCAGACCAGGGGGAAGCGGCACAGATACGCAGTATTTT.

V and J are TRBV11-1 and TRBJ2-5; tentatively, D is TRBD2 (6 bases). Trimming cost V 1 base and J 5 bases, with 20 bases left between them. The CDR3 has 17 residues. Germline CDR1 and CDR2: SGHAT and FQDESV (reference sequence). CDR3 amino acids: CASSLEGTGRSRETQYF. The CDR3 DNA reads TGTGCCAGCAGCTTAGAAGGCACCGGGAGAAGCCGGGAGACCCAGTACTTC.

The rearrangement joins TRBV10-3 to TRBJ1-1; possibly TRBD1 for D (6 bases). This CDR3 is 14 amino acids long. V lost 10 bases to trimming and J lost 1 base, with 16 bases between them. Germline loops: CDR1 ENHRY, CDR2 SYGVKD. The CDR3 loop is CATTTGPRNTEAFF. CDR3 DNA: TGTGCCACCACAACAGGGCCCAGGAACACTGAAGCTTTCTTT.

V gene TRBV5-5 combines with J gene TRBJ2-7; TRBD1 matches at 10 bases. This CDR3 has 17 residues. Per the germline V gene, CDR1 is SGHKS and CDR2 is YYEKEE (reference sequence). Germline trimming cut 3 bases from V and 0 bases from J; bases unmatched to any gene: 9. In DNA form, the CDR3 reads TGTGCCAGCAGCTGGGCGGGGGGACAGGGGAACTCCTACGAGCAGTACTTC. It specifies CASSWAGGQGNSYEQYF.

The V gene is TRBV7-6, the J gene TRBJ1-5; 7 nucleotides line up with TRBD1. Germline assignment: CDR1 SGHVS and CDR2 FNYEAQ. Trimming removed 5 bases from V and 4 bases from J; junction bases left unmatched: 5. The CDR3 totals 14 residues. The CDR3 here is CASSATGVNQPQHF. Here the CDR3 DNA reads TGTGCCAGCAGCGCTACAGGGGTTAATCAGCCCCAGCATTTT.

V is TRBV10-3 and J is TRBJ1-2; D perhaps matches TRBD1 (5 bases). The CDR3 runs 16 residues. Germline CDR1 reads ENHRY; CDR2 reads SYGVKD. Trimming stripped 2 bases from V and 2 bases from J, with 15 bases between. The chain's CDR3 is CAISEPGQGLNYGYTF. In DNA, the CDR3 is TGTGCCATCAGTGAGCCCGGGCAGGGCCTGAACTATGGCTACACCTTC.

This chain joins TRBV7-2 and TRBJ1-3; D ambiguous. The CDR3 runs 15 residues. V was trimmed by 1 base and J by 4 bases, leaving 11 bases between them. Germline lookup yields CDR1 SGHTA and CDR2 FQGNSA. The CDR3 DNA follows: TGTGCCAGCAGCTTAGTTCGGGGAGGAGGAAACACCATATATTTT. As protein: CASSLVRGGGNTIYF.

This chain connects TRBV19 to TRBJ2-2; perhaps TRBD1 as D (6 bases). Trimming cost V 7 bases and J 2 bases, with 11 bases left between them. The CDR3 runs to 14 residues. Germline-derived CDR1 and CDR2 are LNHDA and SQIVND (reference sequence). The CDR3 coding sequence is TGTGCCAGTAACGACAGGCGTAACACCGGGGAGCTGTTTTTT. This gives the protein CASNDRRNTGELFF.

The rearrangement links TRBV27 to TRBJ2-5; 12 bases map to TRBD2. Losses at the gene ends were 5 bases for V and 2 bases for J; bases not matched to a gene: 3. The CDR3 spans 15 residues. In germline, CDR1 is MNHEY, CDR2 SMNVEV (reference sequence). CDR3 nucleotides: TGTGCCAGCAGTCCTACTAGCGGGGGGCAAGAGACCCAGTACTTC. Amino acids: CASSPTSGGQETQYF.

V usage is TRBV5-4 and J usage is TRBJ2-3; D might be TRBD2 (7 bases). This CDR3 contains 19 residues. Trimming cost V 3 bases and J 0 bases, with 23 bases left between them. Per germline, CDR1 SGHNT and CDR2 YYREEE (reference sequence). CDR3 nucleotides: TGTGCCAGCAGCTCCCTAATATCGGGGGGCCAGACTAGCACAGATACGCAGTATTTT. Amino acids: CASSSLISGGQTSTDTQYF.

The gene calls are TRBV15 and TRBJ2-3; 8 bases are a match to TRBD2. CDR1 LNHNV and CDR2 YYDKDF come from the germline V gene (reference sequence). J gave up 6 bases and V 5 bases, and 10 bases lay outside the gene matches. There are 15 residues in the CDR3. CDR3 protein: CATSYYLTSADTQYF. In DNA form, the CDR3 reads TGTGCCACCAGCTATTATTTGACTAGCGCGGATACGCAGTATTTT.

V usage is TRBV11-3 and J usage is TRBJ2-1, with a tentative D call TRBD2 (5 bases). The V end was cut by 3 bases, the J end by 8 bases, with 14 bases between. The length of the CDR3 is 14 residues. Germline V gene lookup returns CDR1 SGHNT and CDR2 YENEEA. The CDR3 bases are TGTGCCAGCAGCTTCGAGGGAGCAAGCGATGAGCAGTTCTTC. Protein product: CASSFEGASDEQFF. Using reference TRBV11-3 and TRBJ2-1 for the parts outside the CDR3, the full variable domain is EAGVVQSPRYKIIEKKQPVAFWCNPISGHNTLYWYLQNLGQGPELLIRYENEEAVDDSQLPKDRFSAERLKGVDSTLKIQPAELGDSAVYLCASSFEGASDEQFFGPGTRLTVL.

The CDR3, as DNA: TGTGCCAGCAGCTTAAGGAGGGACAGCCGATACGAGCAGTACTTC. Translating it yields CASSLRRDSRYEQYF. V usage is TRBV11-1 and J usage is TRBJ2-7; a weak D match, TRBD1 (7 bases). In germline, CDR1 is SGHAT, CDR2 FQDESV (reference sequence). Trimming took 2 bases from V and 4 from J, leaving 15 bases between them. The CDR3 has 15 amino acids.

Written as DNA, the CDR3 is TGTGCCAGTAGTATCGGCGGGGGTGGTCACTACAATGAGCAGTTCTTC. Residues: CASSIGGGGHYNEQFF. V gene TRBV19 combines with J gene TRBJ2-1; TRBD2 matches 7 bases. Unmatched junction bases numbered 8, after V lost 3 bases and J lost 3 bases. The CDR3 is 16 residues long. Germline V gene lookup returns CDR1 LNHDA and CDR2 SQIVND (reference sequence).

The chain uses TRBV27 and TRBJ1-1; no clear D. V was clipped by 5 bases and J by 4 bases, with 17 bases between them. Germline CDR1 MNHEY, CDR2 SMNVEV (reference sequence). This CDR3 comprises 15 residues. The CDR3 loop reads CASSEGRVAGTEAFF. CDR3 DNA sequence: TGTGCCAGCAGTGAAGGTCGGGTCGCTGGCACTGAAGCTTTCTTT.

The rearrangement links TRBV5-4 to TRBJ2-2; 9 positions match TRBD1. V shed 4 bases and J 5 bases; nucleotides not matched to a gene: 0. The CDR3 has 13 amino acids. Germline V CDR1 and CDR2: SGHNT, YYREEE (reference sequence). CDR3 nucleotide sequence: TGTGCCAGCAGCGGGACAGGGACCGGGGAGCTGTTTTTT. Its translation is CASSGTGTGELFF. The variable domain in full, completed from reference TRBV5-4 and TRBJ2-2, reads ETGVTQSPTHLIKTRGQQVTLRCSSQSGHNTVSWYQQALGQGPQFIFQYYREEENGRGNFPPRFSGLQFPNYSSELNVNALELDDSALYLCASSGTGTGELFFGEGSRLTVL.

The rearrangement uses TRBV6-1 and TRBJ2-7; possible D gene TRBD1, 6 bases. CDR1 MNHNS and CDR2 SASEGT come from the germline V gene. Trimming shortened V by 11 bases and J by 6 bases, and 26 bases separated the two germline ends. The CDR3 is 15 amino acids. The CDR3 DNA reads TGTGCCGCGGACCGCGAGGGGGTCCGCTCTGGCGAGCAGTACTTC. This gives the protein CAADREGVRSGEQYF.

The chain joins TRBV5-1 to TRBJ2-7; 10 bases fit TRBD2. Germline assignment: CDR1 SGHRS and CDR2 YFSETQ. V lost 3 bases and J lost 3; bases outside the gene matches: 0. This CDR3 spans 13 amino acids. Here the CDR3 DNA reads TGCGCCAGCAGCTGGACTAGCGGCTACGAGCAGTACTTC. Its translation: CASSWTSGYEQYF.

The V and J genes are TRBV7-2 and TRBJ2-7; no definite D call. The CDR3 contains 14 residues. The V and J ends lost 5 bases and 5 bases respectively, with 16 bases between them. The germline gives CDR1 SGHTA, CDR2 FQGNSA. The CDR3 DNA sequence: TGTGCCAGCAGCGTTAATATTGGCCCCCACGAGCAGTACTTC. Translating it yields CASSVNIGPHEQYF. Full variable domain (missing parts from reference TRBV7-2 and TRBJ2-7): GAGVSQSPSNKVTEKGKDVELRCDPISGHTALYWYRQSLGQGLEFLIYFQGNSAPDKSGLPSDRFSAERTGGSVSTLTIQRTQQEDSAVYLCASSVNIGPHEQYFGPGTRLTVT.

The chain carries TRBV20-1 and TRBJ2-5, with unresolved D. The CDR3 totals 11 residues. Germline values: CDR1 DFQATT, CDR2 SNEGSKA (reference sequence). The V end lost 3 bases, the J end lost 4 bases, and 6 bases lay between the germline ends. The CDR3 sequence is CSASFLETQYF. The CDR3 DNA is TGCAGTGCTAGCTTCCTAGAGACCCAGTACTTC.

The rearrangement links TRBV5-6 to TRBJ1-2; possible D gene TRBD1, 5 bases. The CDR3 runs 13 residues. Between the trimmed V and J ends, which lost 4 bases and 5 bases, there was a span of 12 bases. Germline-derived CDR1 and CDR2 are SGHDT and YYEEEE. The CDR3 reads CASSPDTLYGYTF. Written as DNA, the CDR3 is TGTGCCAGCAGCCCGGACACCCTATATGGCTACACCTTC.